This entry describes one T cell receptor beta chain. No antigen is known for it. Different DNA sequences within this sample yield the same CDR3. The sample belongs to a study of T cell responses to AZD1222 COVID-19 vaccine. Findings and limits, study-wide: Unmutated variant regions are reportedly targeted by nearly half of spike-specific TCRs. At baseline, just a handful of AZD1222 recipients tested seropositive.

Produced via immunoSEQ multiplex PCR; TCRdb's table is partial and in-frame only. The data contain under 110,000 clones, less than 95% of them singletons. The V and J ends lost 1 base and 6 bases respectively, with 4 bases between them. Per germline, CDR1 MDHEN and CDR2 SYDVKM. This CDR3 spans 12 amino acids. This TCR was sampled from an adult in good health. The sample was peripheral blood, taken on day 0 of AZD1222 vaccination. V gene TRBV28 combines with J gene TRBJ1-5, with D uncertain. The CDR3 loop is CASSLFGQPQHF. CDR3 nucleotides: TGTGCCAGCAGTTTATTCGGTCAGCCCCAGCATTTT. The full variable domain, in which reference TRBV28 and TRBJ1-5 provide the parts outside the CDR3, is DVKVTQSSRYLVKRTGEKVFLECVQDMDHENMFWYRQDPGLGLRLIYFSYDVKMKEKGDIPEGYSVSREKKERFSLILESASTNQTSMYLCASSLFGQPQHFGDGTRLSIL.